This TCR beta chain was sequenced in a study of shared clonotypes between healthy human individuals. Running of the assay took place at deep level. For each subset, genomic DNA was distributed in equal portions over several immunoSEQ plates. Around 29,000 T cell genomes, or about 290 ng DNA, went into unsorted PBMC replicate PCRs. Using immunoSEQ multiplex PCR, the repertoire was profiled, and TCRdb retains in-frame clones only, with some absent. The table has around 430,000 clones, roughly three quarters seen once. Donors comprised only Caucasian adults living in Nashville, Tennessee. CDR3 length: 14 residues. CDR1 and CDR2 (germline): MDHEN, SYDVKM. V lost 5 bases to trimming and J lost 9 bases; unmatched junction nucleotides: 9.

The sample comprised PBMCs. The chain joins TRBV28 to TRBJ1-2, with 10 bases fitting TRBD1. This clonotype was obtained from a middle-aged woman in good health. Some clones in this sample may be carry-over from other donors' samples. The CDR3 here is CASSPGTGEGSYTF. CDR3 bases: TGTGCCAGCAGTCCGGGGACAGGGGAAGGTAGCTACACCTTC.